These T cell receptor beta chains were read from a single sample in a study of response to subunit inactivated influenza vaccine. Using its own MiXCR run on the RT-PCR reads, TCRdb lists one record per CDR3 protein. The sample has about 620,000 distinct CDR3 sequences, roughly 12% seen once. These data also formed part of another study, on T cells expressing NK-cell markers.

Specimen: PBMCs from blood, collected on the day of vaccination. These receptors were taken from a man aged 50 to 60 who received an inactivated influenza vaccine. Each CDR3 is given with its conserved first and last residue. Fields, in order: CDR3 DNA, CDR3 protein, J gene, V gene, D gene, clone size. D genes are given only for firm matches. Expanded clones get a size class; other rows say once, few or many, or leave the size out.

TGCGCCAGCAGTATACAGGGGGGTAGCTCCTACAATGAGCAGTTCTTC CASSIQGGSSYNEQFF TRBJ2-1 TRBV5-1 TRBD1 NA
TGTGCCAGCAGACCTATAGCGGGAGTGTCAGATACGCAGTATTTT CASRPIAGVSDTQYF TRBJ2-3 TRBV27 TRBD2 few
TGCGCCAGCGGTACAGGGTATCAAGAGACCCAGTACTTC CASGTGYQETQYF TRBJ2-5 TRBV5-1 NA few
TGTGCCAGCAGTTCCGCCGGTGGAGGGACAGCCTACGAGCAGTACTTC CASSSAGGGTAYEQYF TRBJ2-7 TRBV6-2/TRBV6-3 NA NA
TGTGCCAGCAGTTTAGGGACACTCAATGAGCAGTTCTTC CASSLGTLNEQFF TRBJ2-1 TRBV28 NA many
TGTGCCACCAGCGCGACGCGGGCTAACAATGAGCAGTTCTTC CATSATRANNEQFF TRBJ2-1 TRBV15 NA few
TGTGCCAGCGGAACCTCGGGGCAGGGGGTGAGAGAGACCCAGTACTTC CASGTSGQGVRETQYF TRBJ2-5 TRBV12-3/TRBV12-4 TRBD1 many
TGTGCCAGCAGCTTCCAGGGGGCTAGGGAGACCCAGTACTTC CASSFQGARETQYF TRBJ2-5 TRBV7-2 TRBD1 NA
TGTGCCAGCAGGCCGACTAACACAGATACGCAGTATTTT CASRPTNTDTQYF TRBJ2-3 TRBV12-3/TRBV12-4 NA NA
TGTGCCAGCAGCGCAAGCTACGGGTTACAATCCTACGAGCAGTACTTC CASSASYGLQSYEQYF TRBJ2-7 TRBV7-2 NA NA
TGTGCCAGCAGAAAACAGGGGAAGGGCTATGGCTACACCTTC CASRKQGKGYGYTF TRBJ1-2 TRBV6-2/TRBV6-3 TRBD1 few
TGTGCCACCAGTGATCCGGGGTCAACTAATGAAAAACTGTTTTTT CATSDPGSTNEKLFF TRBJ1-4 TRBV24-1 NA many
TGTGCCAGCAGCCGGACGGGACTATCCACAGATACGCAGTATTTT CASSRTGLSTDTQYF TRBJ2-3 TRBV3-1 TRBD2 few
TGTGCCAGCAGAAAGGACGGGAGAGATGAGCAGTTCTTC CASRKDGRDEQFF TRBJ2-1 TRBV2 NA many
TGTGCCAGCAGCGCTCCTTGGCGGGAGGTCGTCGGGGAGCTGTTTTTT CASSAPWREVVGELFF TRBJ2-2 TRBV5-5 TRBD2 few
TGCGCCAGCACCCCTAATACAGGGAACTATGGCTACACCTTC CASTPNTGNYGYTF TRBJ1-2 TRBV5-1 NA few
TGCGCCAGCAGCTGGGGTAGCGGCCCTTACAATGAGCAGTTCTTC CASSWGSGPYNEQFF TRBJ2-1 TRBV5-1 NA few
TGCAGTGCTAGGGGCGGGGTACAAGAGACCCAGTACTTC CSARGGVQETQYF TRBJ2-5 TRBV20-1 NA few
TGTGCCAGCAGCCACCTCGGACAGACCTACGAGCAGTACTTC CASSHLGQTYEQYF TRBJ2-7 TRBV7-2 NA NA
TGTGCCAGCAGTTCGTCGGGGGTTTGGGGCTACACCTTC CASSSSGVWGYTF TRBJ1-2 TRBV28 NA NA
TGTGCCAGCACCCAGACCTACCGGGACCCAGGGACTTTTTTCGCCGGGGAGCTGTTTTTT CASTQTYRDPGTFFAGELFF TRBJ2-2 TRBV6-2/TRBV6-3 NA NA
TGTGCCAGCAGCCTGGGACAGGGTAACGGCTATGGCTACACCTTC CASSLGQGNGYGYTF TRBJ1-2 TRBV4-2 TRBD1 few
TGTGCCAGTAGTGAGGTGAGCGGGGTCTACAATGAGCAGTTCTTC CASSEVSGVYNEQFF TRBJ2-1 TRBV19 TRBD2 few
TGTGCCAGCAGCTTGCTCTCTGGACAGCGATTCTCTGGGGCCAACGTCCTGACTTTC CASSLLSGQRFSGANVLTF TRBJ2-6 TRBV5-6 NA NA
TGCGCCAGCAGCCAAGAGAGATGGACCTACAATGAGCAGTTCTTC CASSQERWTYNEQFF TRBJ2-1 TRBV4-3 NA many
TGTGCCAGCAGTCGAAGACAGGGTAACAATGAGCAGTTCTTC CASSRRQGNNEQFF TRBJ2-1 TRBV12-3/TRBV12-4 TRBD1 few
TGTGCCAGCAGCTTAGACAATACCAGGGAGACCCAGTACTTC CASSLDNTRETQYF TRBJ2-5 TRBV7-2 NA few
TGTGCCAGCAACTCATTCAGCGGGAGGGACTACAATGAGCAGTTCTTC CASNSFSGRDYNEQFF TRBJ2-1 TRBV12-3/TRBV12-4 TRBD2 few
TGCGCCAGCAGCCAAGGAACAGGTTATTCACCCCTCCACTTT CASSQGTGYSPLHF TRBJ1-6 TRBV4-1 NA few